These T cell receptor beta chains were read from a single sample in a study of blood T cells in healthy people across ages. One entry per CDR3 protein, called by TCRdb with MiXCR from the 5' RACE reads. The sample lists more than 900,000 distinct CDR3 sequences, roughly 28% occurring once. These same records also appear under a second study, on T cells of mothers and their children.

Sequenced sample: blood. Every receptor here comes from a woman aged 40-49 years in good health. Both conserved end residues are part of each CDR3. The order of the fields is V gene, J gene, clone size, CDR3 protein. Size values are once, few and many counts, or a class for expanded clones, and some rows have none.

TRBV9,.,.,CASSVQGINEQYF
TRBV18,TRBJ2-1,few,CATEGTRGYNEQFF
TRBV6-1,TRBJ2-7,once,CASSPPGGRGDYEQYF
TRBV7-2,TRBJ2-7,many,CASSLVGASRNYEQYF
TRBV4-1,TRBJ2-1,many,CASSQDRTSGWDEQFF
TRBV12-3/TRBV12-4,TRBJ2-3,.,CASSSTRPGDTQYF
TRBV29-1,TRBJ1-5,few,CSVEGYQGSQSQHF
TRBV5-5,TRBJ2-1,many,CASSPDSHRAGNEQFF
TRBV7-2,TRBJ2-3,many,CASSWGLGDTQYF
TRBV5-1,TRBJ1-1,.,CASSLALEKNTEAFF
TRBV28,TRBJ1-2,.,CASISSIGGVGHTF
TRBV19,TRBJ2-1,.,CASSMDYRYNEQFF
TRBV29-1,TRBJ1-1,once,CSVGTPWGEAFF
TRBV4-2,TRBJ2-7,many,CASSQESSASGGNEQYF
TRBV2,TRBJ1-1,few,CASRRAVNTEAFF
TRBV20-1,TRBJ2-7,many,CSARSLDRAYEQYF
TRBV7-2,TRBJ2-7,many,CASSSTGVLRGEQYF
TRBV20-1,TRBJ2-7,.,CSARPLGQSYEQYF
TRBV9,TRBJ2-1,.,CASSVEGTSGYEQFF
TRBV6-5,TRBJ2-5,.,CASSRAGGTDEQYF
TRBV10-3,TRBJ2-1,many,CAISGAGTGLYNEQFF
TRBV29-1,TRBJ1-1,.,CSVDDGVAFF
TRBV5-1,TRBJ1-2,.,CASSRRSGQVNYGYTF
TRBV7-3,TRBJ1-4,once,CASSFSHTIAYGEKLFF
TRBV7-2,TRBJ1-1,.,CASLPHTGALNTEAFF
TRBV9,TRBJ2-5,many,CASSVEGQAQETQYF
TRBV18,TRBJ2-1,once,CASSHLDRYNEQFF
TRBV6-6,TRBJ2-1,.,CASSYSSWAEQFF
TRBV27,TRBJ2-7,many,CASRSETGYPYEQYF